The rows below give T cell receptor beta chains drawn from one sample of a study of blood T cell repertoires in COVID-19. Measured with immunoSEQ multiplex PCR; TCRdb has only the in-frame clones, and not every one. Found here are 200,000 to 250,000 clones, 90% to 95% of them singletons; the top ten hold under 2.5%. Sequencing input: PBMCs or T cells enriched from blood (not recorded which). Receptors originate from a woman aged 18 to 35 who had recovered from COVID-19. The CDR3 runs from the conserved cysteine through the conserved F or W. A D gene is named only where the DNA matches it firmly. Only some rows state a clone size, as once, few, many or a class for expanded clones.

d_gene: NA
v_gene: TRBV7-2
j_gene: TRBJ2-7
abundance: NA
CDR3aa: CASSLALPGNYEQYF
CDR3nt: TGTGCCAGCAGCTTAGCGCTCCCGGGAAACTACGAGCAGTACTTC

d_gene: NA
v_gene: TRBV19
j_gene: TRBJ1-1
abundance: NA
CDR3aa: CASSASTEAFF
CDR3nt: TGTGCCAGTAGTGCGAGCACTGAAGCTTTCTTT

d_gene: NA
v_gene: TRBV5-6
j_gene: TRBJ2-1
abundance: NA
CDR3aa: CASSYLTNSNEQFF
CDR3nt: TGTGCCAGCAGCTACCTTACGAACAGCAATGAGCAGTTCTTC

d_gene: NA
v_gene: TRBV4-3
j_gene: TRBJ2-1
abundance: NA
CDR3aa: CASSQVGTHNNEQFF
CDR3nt: TGCGCCAGCAGCCAAGTCGGGACTCACAACAATGAGCAGTTCTTC

d_gene: NA
v_gene: TRBV19
j_gene: TRBJ2-2
abundance: NA
CDR3aa: CASSIRGGGELFF
CDR3nt: TGTGCCAGTAGTATACGGGGAGGAGGGGAGCTGTTTTTT

d_gene: TRBD1
v_gene: TRBV14
j_gene: TRBJ2-7
abundance: NA
CDR3aa: CASSRTGSTYEQYF
CDR3nt: TGTGCCAGCAGCCGGACAGGCTCAACCTACGAGCAGTACTTC

d_gene: NA
v_gene: TRBV21-1
j_gene: TRBJ1-4
abundance: NA
CDR3aa: CASSSTGFDEKLFF
CDR3nt: TGTGCCAGCAGCTCGACAGGGTTTGATGAAAAACTGTTTTTT

d_gene: NA
v_gene: TRBV6-5
j_gene: TRBJ1-2
abundance: NA
CDR3aa: CASRPRELNYGYTF
CDR3nt: TGTGCCAGCAGGCCCCGAGAATTGAACTATGGCTACACCTTC

d_gene: NA
v_gene: TRBV7-2
j_gene: TRBJ1-4
abundance: NA
CDR3aa: CASSPVLQGEKLFF
CDR3nt: TGTGCCAGCAGCCCTGTTTTGCAGGGCGAAAAACTGTTTTTT

d_gene: NA
v_gene: TRBV4-1
j_gene: TRBJ2-3
abundance: NA
CDR3aa: CASSQPRAGRAGDTQYF
CDR3nt: TGCGCCAGCAGCCAACCCCGGGCAGGAAGAGCGGGAGATACGCAGTATTTT

d_gene: NA
v_gene: TRBV19
j_gene: TRBJ2-2
abundance: NA
CDR3aa: CASSIGAGPTGELFF
CDR3nt: TGTGCCAGTAGTATAGGGGCAGGGCCCACCGGGGAGCTGTTTTTT

d_gene: NA
v_gene: TRBV7-9
j_gene: TRBJ1-5
abundance: NA
CDR3aa: CASSLATDNQPQHF
CDR3nt: TGTGCCAGCAGCTTAGCCACAGACAATCAGCCCCAGCATTTT

d_gene: TRBD1
v_gene: TRBV19
j_gene: TRBJ2-2
abundance: few
CDR3aa: CASYPTGGGTGELFF
CDR3nt: TGTGCCAGCTATCCGACAGGGGGCGGGACCGGGGAGCTGTTTTTT

d_gene: TRBD2
v_gene: TRBV7-3
j_gene: TRBJ2-3
abundance: once
CDR3aa: CASSAGLAADTQYF
CDR3nt: TGTGCCAGCAGCGCGGGACTAGCAGCAGATACGCAGTATTTT

d_gene: TRBD1
v_gene: TRBV3-1/TRBV3-2
j_gene: TRBJ1-1
abundance: NA
CDR3aa: CASSPLTGGTEAFF
CDR3nt: TGTGCCAGCAGCCCCCTAACAGGGGGCACTGAAGCTTTCTTT

d_gene: NA
v_gene: TRBV7-9
j_gene: TRBJ1-1
abundance: NA
CDR3aa: CASSLGGPTEAFF
CDR3nt: TGTGCCAGCAGCTTGGGGGGGCCCACTGAAGCTTTCTTT